This T cell receptor (beta chain) was documented in a study of T cells in localized non-small cell lung cancer. Study-wide results and limits: Adjacent lung had a median about 55 of the 100 largest tumor clones.

Germline CDR1 and CDR2: SEHNR and FQNEAQ (reference sequence). The CDR3 length is 14 residues. Trimming took off 5 bases at V and 0 bases at J, with 5 bases between the two ends. The method was immunoSEQ multiplex PCR; TCRdb's version includes in-frame clones alone and lacks a portion of them. The repertoire consists of over 65,000 clones, with 65% to 85% occurring once and the leading ten covering approximately 1.3%. Concerning this clone itself: The antigen remains unidentified.

The sample was peripheral blood, taken before any cancer treatment. This clonotype originated in a female donor over 55 with stage I lung adenocarcinoma. The chain links TRBV7-9 to TRBJ2-6; D is undetermined. The CDR3 sequence: CASSLDSGANVLTF. CDR3 sequence (DNA): TGTGCCAGCAGCCTAGACTCTGGGGCCAACGTCCTGACTTTC.